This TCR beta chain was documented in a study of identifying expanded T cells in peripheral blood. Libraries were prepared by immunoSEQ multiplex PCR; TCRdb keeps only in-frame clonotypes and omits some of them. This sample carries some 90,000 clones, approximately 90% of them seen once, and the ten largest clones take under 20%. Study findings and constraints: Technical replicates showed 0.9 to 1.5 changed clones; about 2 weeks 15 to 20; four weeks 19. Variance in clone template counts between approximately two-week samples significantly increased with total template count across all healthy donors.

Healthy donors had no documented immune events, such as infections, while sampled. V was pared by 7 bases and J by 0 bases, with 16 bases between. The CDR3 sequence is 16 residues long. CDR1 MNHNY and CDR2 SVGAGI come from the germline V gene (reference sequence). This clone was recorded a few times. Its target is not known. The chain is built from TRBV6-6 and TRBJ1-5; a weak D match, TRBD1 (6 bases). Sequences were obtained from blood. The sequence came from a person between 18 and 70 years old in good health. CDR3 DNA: TGTGCCAGCACCGGCGGGACACGTTATAGCAATCAGCCCCAGCATTTT. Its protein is CASTGGTRYSNQPQHF.